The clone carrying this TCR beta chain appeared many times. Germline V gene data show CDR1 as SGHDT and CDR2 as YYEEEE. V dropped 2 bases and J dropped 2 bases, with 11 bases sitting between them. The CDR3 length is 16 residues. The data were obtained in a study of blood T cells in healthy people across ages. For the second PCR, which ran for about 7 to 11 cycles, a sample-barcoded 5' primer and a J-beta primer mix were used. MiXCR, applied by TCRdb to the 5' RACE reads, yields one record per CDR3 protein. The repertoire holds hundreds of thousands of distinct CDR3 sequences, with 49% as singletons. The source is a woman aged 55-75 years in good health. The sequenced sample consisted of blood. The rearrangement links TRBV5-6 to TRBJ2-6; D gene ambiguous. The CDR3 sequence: CASSFMEIAGANVLTF. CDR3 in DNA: TGTGCCAGCAGCTTTATGGAAATCGCTGGGGCCAACGTCCTGACTTTC.